These 16 T cell receptor beta chains were all obtained from the same sample, sequenced in a study of T cells expressing NK-cell markers. Each CDR3 protein gets one entry in TCRdb, which reprocessed the 5' RACE reads and gives no DNA. In all, the sample yields roughly 280,000 distinct CDR3 sequences. The specimen sequenced was blood T cells: a sorted CD56 or NKG2C T cell subset, CD4+ or CD8+ T cells, or bulk PBMC T cells (not recorded which). These receptors were taken from a man aged 18 to 29 in good health.

This chain links TRBV7-8 with TRBJ2-1; TCRdb returns TRBD2, unconfirmable since there is no DNA. CDR1 and CDR2 from the germline V gene are SGHVS and FQNEAQ. The CDR3 has 14 amino acids. CDR3 residues: CASSEEAGVNEQFF.

The chain links TRBV7-9 to TRBJ2-3; TCRdb's assignment of TRBD1 cannot be checked, as there is no DNA. The CDR3 is made up of 14 amino acids. Germline V lookup: CDR1 SEHNR, CDR2 FQNEAQ (reference sequence). The CDR3 is CASSPGTGVDTQYF.

V and J are TRBV18 and TRBJ2-5; TCRdb designates TRBD1, a call that cannot be tested without DNA. CDR3 size: 14 residues. The V gene's germline CDR1 is KGHSH and CDR2 LQKENI. CDR3 protein: CASSLGTVKETQYF.

V is TRBV7-8 and J is TRBJ2-1; checking the TCRdb D call of TRBD2 is not possible without DNA. The CDR3 totals 21 residues. Germline V gives CDR1 SGHVS, CDR2 FQNEAQ. CDR3 region: CASSLLSGTSGRPSSYNEQFF.

This chain joins TRBV9 and TRBJ2-1; TCRdb's D gene call, TRBD2, goes unchecked for lack of DNA. The length of the CDR3 is 20 residues. Germline lookup yields CDR1 SGDLS and CDR2 YYNGEE. The CDR3 reads CASSVLPGTSGPRTYNEQFF.

The chain combines TRBV4-2 with TRBJ2-1. The germline V gene encodes CDR1 LGHNA and CDR2 YNFKEQ. The CDR3 runs to 14 residues. The CDR3 loop is CASSQDSAPNEQFF.

CDR3 region: CATSRAVTVSYNEQFF. The V call is TRBV15, the J call TRBJ2-1. The germline CDR1 and CDR2 sequences are LNHNV and YYDKDF (reference sequence). The CDR3 spans 16 residues.

The chain is built from TRBV30 and TRBJ2-7. Germline loops: CDR1 GTSNPN, CDR2 SVGIG (reference sequence). The CDR3 length is 14 residues. CDR3 loop: CAWSVALGAYEQYF.

The rearrangement joins TRBV7-8 to TRBJ1-1. The CDR3 contains 18 residues. The germline CDR1 and CDR2 sequences are SGHVS and FQNEAQ. CDR3 protein: CASSLAGIWTEENTEAFF. Supplemented by reference TRBV7-8 and TRBJ1-1, the full variable domain reads GAGVSQSPRYKVAKRGQDVALRCDPISGHVSLFWYQQALGQGPEFLTYFQNEAQLDKSGLPSDRFFAERPEGSVSTLKIQRTQQEDSAVYLCASSLAGIWTEENTEAFFGQGTRLTVV.

The V and J genes are TRBV5-5 and TRBJ2-6; TCRdb picks TRBD1, but there is no DNA to check that call. Germline lookup yields CDR1 SGHKS and CDR2 YYEKEE (reference sequence). The CDR3 contains 20 residues. The CDR3 reads CASTLRAPVPPTAGANVLTF.

J is TRBJ2-1 and V is TRBV3-1; the D call of TRBD2 rests on TCRdb alone, since no DNA is present to check it. CDR3 size: 13 residues. Germline CDR1 is LGHDT and CDR2 is YNNKEL (reference sequence). The chain's CDR3 is CASSRGLAGEQFF.

The gene calls are TRBV25-1 and TRBJ2-1; TCRdb names TRBD2, which stays unverified in the absence of DNA. The CDR3 is 17 residues long. CDR1 is MGHDK, CDR2 SYGVNS, per germline. CDR3 residues: CASSESLAGVSYNEQFF.

V and J are TRBV29-1 and TRBJ2-7; TCRdb lists TRBD1, though no DNA is available to test this call. The length of the CDR3 is 12 residues. The germline V gene encodes CDR1 SQVTM and CDR2 ANQGSEA. The CDR3 sequence: CSGRQGTYEQYF.

The chain recombines TRBV6-2 or TRBV6-3 with TRBJ2-3; the D call from TCRdb, TRBD1, cannot be confirmed without DNA. CDR1 and CDR2 from the germline V gene are MNHEY and SVGEGT. This CDR3 comprises 15 residues. CDR3 amino acids: CASSQGQGSLDTQYF.

The rearrangement uses TRBV5-5 and TRBJ2-6. Germline assignment: CDR1 SGHKS and CDR2 YYEKEE (reference sequence). CDR3 length equals 17 residues. CDR3 region: CASSTYPQISGANVLTF.

The chain uses TRBV11-2 and TRBJ2-1. This CDR3 comprises 17 residues. Germline-derived CDR1 and CDR2 are SGHAT and FQNNGV. The CDR3 sequence is CASSLVHAGGSYNEQFF.